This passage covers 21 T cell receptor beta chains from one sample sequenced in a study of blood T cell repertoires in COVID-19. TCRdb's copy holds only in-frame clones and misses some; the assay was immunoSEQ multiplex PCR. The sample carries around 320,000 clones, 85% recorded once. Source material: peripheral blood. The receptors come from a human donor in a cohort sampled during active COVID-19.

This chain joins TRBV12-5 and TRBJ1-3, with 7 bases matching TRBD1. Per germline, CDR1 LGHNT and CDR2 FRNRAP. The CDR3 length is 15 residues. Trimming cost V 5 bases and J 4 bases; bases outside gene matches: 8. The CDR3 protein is CASGLPTGTGNTIYF. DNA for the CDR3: TGTGCTAGTGGTCTACCGACAGGGACAGGAAACACCATATATTTT. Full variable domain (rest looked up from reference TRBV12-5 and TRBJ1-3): DARVTQTPRHKVTEMGQEVTMRCQPILGHNTVFWYRQTMMQGLELLAYFRNRAPLDDSGMPKDRFSAEMPDATLATLKIQPSEPRDSAVYFCASGLPTGTGNTIYFGEGSWLTVV.

In DNA, the CDR3 is TGTGCCATCAGCCAGGGGGCTGTGGGTGTTTATGAGCAGTTCTTC. Translated, it gives CAISQGAVGVYEQFF. The chain is built from TRBV10-3 and TRBJ2-1, with 8 bases aligning to TRBD1. The CDR3 consists of 15 residues. Trimming removed 6 bases from V and 8 bases from J; junction bases left unmatched: 12. The germline gives CDR1 ENHRY, CDR2 SYGVKD.

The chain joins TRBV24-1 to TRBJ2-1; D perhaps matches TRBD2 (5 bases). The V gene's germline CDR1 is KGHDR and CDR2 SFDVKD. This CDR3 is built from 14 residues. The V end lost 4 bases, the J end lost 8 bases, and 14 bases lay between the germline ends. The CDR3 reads CATSDRRTLDEQFF. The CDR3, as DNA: TGTGCCACCAGTGACCGCCGGACTCTCGATGAGCAGTTCTTC.

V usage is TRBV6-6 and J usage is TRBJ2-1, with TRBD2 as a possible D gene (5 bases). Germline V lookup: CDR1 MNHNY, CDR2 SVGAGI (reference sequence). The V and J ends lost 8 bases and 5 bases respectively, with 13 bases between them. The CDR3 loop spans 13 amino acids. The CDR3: CASARASDNEQFF. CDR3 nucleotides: TGTGCCAGCGCGAGGGCGTCTGACAATGAGCAGTTCTTC.

The CDR3 DNA sequence: TGCGCCAGCAGCCCGGCCGACAGGGGCACTGAAGCTTTCTTT. Amino acid sequence: CASSPADRGTEAFF. The chain has TRBV5-1 and TRBJ1-1; 8 nucleotides match TRBD1. The CDR3 length is 14 residues. CDR1 is SGHRS and CDR2 is YFSETQ in the germline V gene. Trimming removed 4 bases from V and 4 bases from J; junction bases left unmatched: 6.

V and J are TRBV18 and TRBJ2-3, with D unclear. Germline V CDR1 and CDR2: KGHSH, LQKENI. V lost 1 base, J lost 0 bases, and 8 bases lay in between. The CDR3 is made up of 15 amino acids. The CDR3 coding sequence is TGTGCCAGCTCACCACGCAGAAAGAGCACAGATACGCAGTATTTT. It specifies CASSPRRKSTDTQYF.

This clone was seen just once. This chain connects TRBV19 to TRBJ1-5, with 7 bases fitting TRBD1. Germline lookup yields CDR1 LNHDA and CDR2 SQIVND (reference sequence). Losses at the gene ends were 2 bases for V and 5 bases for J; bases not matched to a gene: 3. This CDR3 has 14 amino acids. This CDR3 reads CASSIWQGDQPQHF. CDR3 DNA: TGTGCCAGTAGTATATGGCAGGGGGATCAGCCCCAGCATTTT.

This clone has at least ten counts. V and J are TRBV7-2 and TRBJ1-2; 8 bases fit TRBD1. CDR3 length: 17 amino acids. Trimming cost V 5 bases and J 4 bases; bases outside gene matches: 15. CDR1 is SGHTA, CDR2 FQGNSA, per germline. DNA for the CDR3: TGTGCCAGCAGCGTAATAGAGACCGGGACAGGAGTCTATGGCTACACCTTC. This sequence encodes CASSVIETGTGVYGYTF.

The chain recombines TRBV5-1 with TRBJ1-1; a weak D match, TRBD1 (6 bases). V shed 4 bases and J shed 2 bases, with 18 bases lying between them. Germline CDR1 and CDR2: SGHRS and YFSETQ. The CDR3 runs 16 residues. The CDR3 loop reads CASSTRTGGPNTEAFF. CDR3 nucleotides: TGCGCCAGCAGCACACGGACGGGGGGGCCTAACACTGAAGCTTTCTTT.

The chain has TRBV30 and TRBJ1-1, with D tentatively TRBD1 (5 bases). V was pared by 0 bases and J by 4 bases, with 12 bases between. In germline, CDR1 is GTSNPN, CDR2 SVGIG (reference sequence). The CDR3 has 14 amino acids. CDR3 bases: TGTGCCTGGAGTGTTTCGGGACTGAGCACTGAAGCTTTCTTT. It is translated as CAWSVSGLSTEAFF.

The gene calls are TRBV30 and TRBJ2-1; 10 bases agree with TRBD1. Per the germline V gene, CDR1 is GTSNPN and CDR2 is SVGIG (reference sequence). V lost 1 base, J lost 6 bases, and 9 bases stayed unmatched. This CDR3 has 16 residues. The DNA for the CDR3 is TGTGCCTGGAGTGAACCCCCGGGACAGGGGTTCAATGAGCAGTTCTTC. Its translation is CAWSEPPGQGFNEQFF.

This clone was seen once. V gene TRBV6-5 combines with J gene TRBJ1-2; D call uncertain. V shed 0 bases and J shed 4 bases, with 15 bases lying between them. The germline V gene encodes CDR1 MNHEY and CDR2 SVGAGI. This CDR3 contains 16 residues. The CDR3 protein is CASSYSELRAAYGYTF. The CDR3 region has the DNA TGTGCCAGCAGTTACTCCGAGTTGAGGGCCGCCTATGGCTACACCTTC.

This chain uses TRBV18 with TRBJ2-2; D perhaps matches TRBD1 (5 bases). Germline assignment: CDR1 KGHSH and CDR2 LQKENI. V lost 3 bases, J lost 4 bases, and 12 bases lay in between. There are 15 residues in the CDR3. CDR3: CASSPWAGPTGELFF. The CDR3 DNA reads TGTGCCAGCTCACCTTGGGCAGGGCCCACCGGGGAGCTGTTTTTT.

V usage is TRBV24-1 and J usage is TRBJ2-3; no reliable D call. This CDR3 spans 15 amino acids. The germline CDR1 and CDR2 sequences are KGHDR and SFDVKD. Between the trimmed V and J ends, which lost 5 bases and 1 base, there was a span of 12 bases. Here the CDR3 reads CATSGLRQGTDTQYF. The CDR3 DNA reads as TGTGCCACCAGTGGCCTCAGACAAGGCACAGATACGCAGTATTTT.

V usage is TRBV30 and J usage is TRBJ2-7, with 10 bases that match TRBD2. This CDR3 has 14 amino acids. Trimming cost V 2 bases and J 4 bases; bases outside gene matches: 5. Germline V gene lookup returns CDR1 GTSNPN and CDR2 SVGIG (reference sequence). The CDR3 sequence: CAWSTKRGGYEQYF. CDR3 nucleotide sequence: TGTGCCTGGAGTACTAAGCGGGGGGGATACGAGCAGTACTTC.

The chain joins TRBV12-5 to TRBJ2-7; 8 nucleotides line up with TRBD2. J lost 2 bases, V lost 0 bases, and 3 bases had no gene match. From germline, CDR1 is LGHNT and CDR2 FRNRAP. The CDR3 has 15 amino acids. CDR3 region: CASGLVKAGAYEQYF. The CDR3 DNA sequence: TGTGCTAGTGGTTTGGTAAAAGCGGGGGCCTACGAGCAGTACTTC.

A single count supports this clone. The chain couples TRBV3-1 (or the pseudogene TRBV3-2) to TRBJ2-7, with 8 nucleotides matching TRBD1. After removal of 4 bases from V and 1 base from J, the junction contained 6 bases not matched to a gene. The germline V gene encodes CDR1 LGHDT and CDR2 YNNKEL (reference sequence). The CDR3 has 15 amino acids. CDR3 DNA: TGTGCCAGCAGCCTGGACAGGGCGAAGTCCTACGAGCAGTACTTC. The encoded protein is CASSLDRAKSYEQYF.

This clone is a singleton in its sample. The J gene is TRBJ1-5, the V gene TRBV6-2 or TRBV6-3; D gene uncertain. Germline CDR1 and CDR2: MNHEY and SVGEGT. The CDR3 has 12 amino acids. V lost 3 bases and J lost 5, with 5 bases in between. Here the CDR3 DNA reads TGTGCCAGCAGTTATCGGTATCAGCCCCAGCATTTT. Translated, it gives CASSYRYQPQHF.

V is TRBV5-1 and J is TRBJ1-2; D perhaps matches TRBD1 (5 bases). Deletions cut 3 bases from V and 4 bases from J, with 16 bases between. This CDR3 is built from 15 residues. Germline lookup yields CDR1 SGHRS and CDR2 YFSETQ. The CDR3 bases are TGCGCCAGCAGCTCGGGGGACGGGACCGGCTATGGCTACACCTTC. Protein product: CASSSGDGTGYGYTF.

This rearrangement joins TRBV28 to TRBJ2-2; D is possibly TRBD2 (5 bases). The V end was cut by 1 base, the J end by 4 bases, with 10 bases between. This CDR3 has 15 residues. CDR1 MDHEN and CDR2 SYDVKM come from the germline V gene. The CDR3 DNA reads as TGTGCCAGCAGTTTATTGGCGGGTACCACCGGGGAGCTGTTTTTT. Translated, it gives CASSLLAGTTGELFF.

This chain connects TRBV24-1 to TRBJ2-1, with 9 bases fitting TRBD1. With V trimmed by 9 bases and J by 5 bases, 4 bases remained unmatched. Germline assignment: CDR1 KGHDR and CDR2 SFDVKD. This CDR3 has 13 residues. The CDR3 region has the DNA TGTGCCACCCGGGACAGGGAGGACAATGAGCAGTTCTTC. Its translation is CATRDREDNEQFF.